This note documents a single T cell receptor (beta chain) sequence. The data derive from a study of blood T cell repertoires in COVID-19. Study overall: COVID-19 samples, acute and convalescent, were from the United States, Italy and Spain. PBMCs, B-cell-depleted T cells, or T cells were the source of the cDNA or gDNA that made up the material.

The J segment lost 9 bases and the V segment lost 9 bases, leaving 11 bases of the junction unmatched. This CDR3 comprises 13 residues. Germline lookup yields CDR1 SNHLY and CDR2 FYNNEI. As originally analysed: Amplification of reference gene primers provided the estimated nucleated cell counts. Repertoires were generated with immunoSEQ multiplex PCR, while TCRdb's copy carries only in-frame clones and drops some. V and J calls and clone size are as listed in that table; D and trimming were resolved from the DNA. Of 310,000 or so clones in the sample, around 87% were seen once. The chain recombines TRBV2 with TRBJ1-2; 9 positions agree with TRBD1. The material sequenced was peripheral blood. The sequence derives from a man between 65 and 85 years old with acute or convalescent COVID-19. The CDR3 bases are TGTGCCAGACTAATGGACAGGGGTGGAAGCTACACCTTC. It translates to CARLMDRGGSYTF.